One sample yielded the 20 T cell receptor beta chains listed below, sequenced in a study of graft-versus-host responses after intestinal transplantation. No antigen has been assigned to these receptors. Produced via immunoSEQ multiplex PCR; TCRdb's table is partial and in-frame only. The sample consists of 90,000 to 120,000 clones, approximately 90% of them appearing once. The sample consisted of unstimulated CD4+ T cells sorted from spleen or lymph node cells, taken before transplant. The receptors shown here come from a human donor who was the organ donor for an intestinal transplant.

V gene TRBV4-2 combines with J gene TRBJ2-2; 9 nucleotides align to TRBD2. Per the germline V gene, CDR1 is LGHNA and CDR2 is YNFKEQ. V gave up 4 bases and J gave up 2 bases; unmatched junction bases: 5. The CDR3 sequence is 16 residues long. The CDR3 spells CASSPHSGRNTGELFF. CDR3 in DNA: TGTGCCAGCAGCCCCCATAGCGGGAGAAACACCGGGGAGCTGTTTTTT.

The rearrangement links TRBV10-3 to TRBJ1-2; D is uncertain. This CDR3 has 14 amino acids. Germline values: CDR1 ENHRY, CDR2 SYGVKD. Trimming cost V 3 bases and J 4 bases, with 12 bases left between them. The CDR3: CAISDSNILYGYTF. The CDR3 nucleotides are TGTGCCATCAGTGATTCCAACATCCTCTATGGCTACACCTTC.

The chain is built from TRBV6-6 and TRBJ1-2; 9 bases map to TRBD1. Germline trimming cut 6 bases from V and 4 bases from J; bases unmatched to any gene: 6. The CDR3 loop spans 14 amino acids. Germline V CDR1 and CDR2: MNHNY, SVGAGI (reference sequence). The CDR3 here is CASRGTGGLYGYTF. In DNA, the CDR3 is TGTGCCAGCAGAGGTACAGGGGGCCTCTATGGCTACACCTTC.

The count of this clone is one. The V and J genes are TRBV6-5 and TRBJ1-5; TRBD1 is a possible D gene (5 bases). This CDR3 is built from 15 residues. Trimming left V 6 bases short and J 0 bases short, with 12 bases between. CDR1 and CDR2 (germline): MNHEY, SVGAGI. Written as DNA, the CDR3 is TGTGCCAGCAGCTCGACAGCTTATAGCAATCAGCCCCAGCATTTT. Its protein is CASSSTAYSNQPQHF.

V is TRBV27 and J is TRBJ1-2; weak D call: TRBD1 (5 bases). V was trimmed by 6 bases and J by 8 bases, leaving 13 bases between them. CDR1 and CDR2 from the germline V gene are MNHEY and SMNVEV (reference sequence). The CDR3 sequence is 12 residues long. The CDR3 is CASRTLGGGYTF. The CDR3 bases are TGTGCCAGCAGAACATTGGGGGGAGGCTACACCTTC.

The J gene is TRBJ1-2, the V gene TRBV18; weak D call: TRBD1 (6 bases). The germline V and J ends were trimmed by 5 bases and 1 base, with 26 bases remaining between them. Looked up from germline, CDR1 is KGHSH and CDR2 is LQKENI. This CDR3 is 19 amino acids long. In DNA form, the CDR3 reads TGTGCCAGCTCAGCCACGGTTATTAAGGTACAGGACAGTAACTATGGCTACACCTTC. Its protein product is CASSATVIKVQDSNYGYTF.

The chain uses TRBV5-5 and TRBJ2-7; 10 bases line up with TRBD1. The CDR3 spans 14 residues. Germline V lookup: CDR1 SGHKS, CDR2 YYEKEE (reference sequence). V shed 4 bases, J shed 6 bases, and the junction held 7 bases outside the gene matches. CDR3 nucleotide sequence: TGTGCCAGCAGCCCCGGGACAGGGGTTGCCGAGCAGTACTTC. This translates into CASSPGTGVAEQYF.

This chain links TRBV5-1 with TRBJ1-1, with 7 bases lining up with TRBD1. Trimming cost V 6 bases and J 5 bases; bases outside gene matches: 4. The V gene's germline CDR1 is SGHRS and CDR2 YFSETQ. CDR3 length equals 12 residues. In nucleotides, the CDR3 is TGCGCCAGCACTTCACAGGGGACTGAAGCTTTCTTT. Residues: CASTSQGTEAFF.

This clone occurred once. The CDR3 spells CASSYRQRSSYEQYF. For the CDR3, the DNA is TGTGCCAGCAGTTACCGCCAGCGAAGCTCCTACGAGCAGTACTTC. V gene TRBV6-5 combines with J gene TRBJ2-7; D uncertain. The V gene lost 2 bases and the J gene lost 0 bases, with 11 bases spanning the gap. This CDR3 has 15 residues. Germline-derived CDR1 and CDR2 are MNHEY and SVGAGI.

The genes are TRBV15 and TRBJ1-3; 10 bases map to TRBD1. CDR3 size: 17 residues. The junction had 6 bases not matched to a gene; V was cut back by 4 bases and J by 0 bases. CDR1 is LNHNV and CDR2 is YYDKDF in the germline V gene (reference sequence). DNA of the CDR3: TGTGCCACCAGCACCGGGACAGGGGCGACCTCTGGAAACACCATATATTTT. Protein product: CATSTGTGATSGNTIYF.

The chain links TRBV6-6 to TRBJ2-5; D tentatively reads TRBD1 or TRBD2 (5 bases each). V was cut by 2 bases and J by 1 base, with 14 bases left in between. Germline loops: CDR1 MNHNY, CDR2 SVGAGI (reference sequence). There are 16 residues in the CDR3. The CDR3 sequence is CASSYIVVGGQETQYF. The CDR3 DNA is TGTGCCAGCAGTTACATTGTTGTTGGGGGCCAAGAGACCCAGTACTTC.

The chain links TRBV19 to TRBJ2-5, with 11 nucleotides matching TRBD1. Gene TRBJ2-7 matches the end of the DNA better, so the J call may be wrong. The CDR3 has 15 residues. CDR1 is LNHDA and CDR2 is SQIVND in the germline V gene (reference sequence). The CDR3 here is CASSLRTGGLNEQYF. CDR3 coding DNA: TGTGCCAGTAGTCTAAGGACAGGGGGCCTGAACGAGCAGTACTTC.

In nucleotides, the CDR3 is TGTGCCAGCAGTTTAATCAATTCACCCCTCCACTTT. Amino acid sequence: CASSLINSPLHF. V and J are TRBV27 and TRBJ1-6; D gene ambiguous. CDR1 MNHEY and CDR2 SMNVEV come from the germline V gene (reference sequence). CDR3 size: 12 residues. The V and J ends lost 2 bases and 7 bases respectively, with 3 bases between them.

The chain uses TRBV7-2 and TRBJ1-6; D remains unclear. Trimming stripped 6 bases from V and 5 bases from J, with 11 bases between. From germline, CDR1 is SGHTA and CDR2 FQGNSA. This CDR3 has 14 amino acids. CDR3 nucleotides: TGTGCCAGCAGTGAGATGGGTAATAATTCACCCCTCCACTTT. Encoded protein: CASSEMGNNSPLHF. The complete variable domain, with remaining parts taken from reference TRBV7-2 and TRBJ1-6, reads GAGVSQSPSNKVTEKGKDVELRCDPISGHTALYWYRQSLGQGLEFLIYFQGNSAPDKSGLPSDRFSAERTGGSVSTLTIQRTQQEDSAVYLCASSEMGNNSPLHFGNGTRLTVT.

The V and J genes are TRBV11-3 and TRBJ1-4; 7 nucleotides match TRBD1. This CDR3 has 15 residues. After removal of 0 bases from V and 6 bases from J, the junction contained 4 bases not matched to a gene. Germline CDR1 SGHNT, CDR2 YENEEA. The chain's CDR3 is CASSLDTGADEKLFF. The CDR3 DNA reads as TGTGCCAGCAGCTTAGATACAGGGGCAGATGAAAAACTGTTTTTT.

This chain connects TRBV6-5 to TRBJ2-7, with 11 bases matching TRBD1. Trimming at V came to 2 bases and at J to 5 bases, leaving 5 bases not matched to a gene. The CDR3 extends over 15 amino acids. From germline, CDR1 is MNHEY and CDR2 SVGAGI. The CDR3 sequence is CASSYGTGGFDEQYF. The CDR3, as DNA: TGTGCCAGCAGTTACGGGACAGGGGGTTTCGACGAGCAGTACTTC.

The gene calls are TRBV9 and TRBJ2-3; TRBD2 matches 11 bases. Germline V CDR1 and CDR2: SGDLS, YYNGEE. The CDR3 contains 18 residues. The V and J ends lost 0 bases and 0 bases, in that order; junction bases with no gene match: 6. This CDR3 reads CASSVVSSGGSSTDTQYF. The CDR3 DNA reads TGTGCCAGCAGCGTAGTGTCTAGCGGGGGGTCTAGCACAGATACGCAGTATTTT.

The chain uses TRBV5-4 and TRBJ2-6; 13 nucleotides agree with TRBD2. CDR1 is SGHNT, CDR2 YYREEE, per germline (reference sequence). V lost 4 bases, J lost 4 bases, and 8 bases stayed unmatched. The CDR3 totals 18 residues. The CDR3 nucleotides read TGTGCCAGCAGCCGAGGGGGGACTAGCGGGGCCGGGGCCAACGTCCTGACTTTC. The encoded protein is CASSRGGTSGAGANVLTF. Using reference TRBV5-4 and TRBJ2-6 for the parts outside the CDR3, the full variable domain is ETGVTQSPTHLIKTRGQQVTLRCSSQSGHNTVSWYQQALGQGPQFIFQYYREEENGRGNFPPRFSGLQFPNYSSELNVNALELDDSALYLCASSRGGTSGAGANVLTFGAGSRLTVL.

The chain joins TRBV19 to TRBJ2-3, with unresolved D. Germline CDR1 reads LNHDA; CDR2 reads SQIVND (reference sequence). Trimming took 6 bases from V and 5 from J, leaving 24 bases between them. The CDR3 is made up of 17 amino acids. CDR3: CASSPFSRFLWGDTQYF. The DNA of the CDR3 is TGTGCCAGTAGCCCCTTTTCCCGCTTTCTTTGGGGAGATACGCAGTATTTT.

This chain uses TRBV30 with TRBJ1-4; 10 nucleotides line up with TRBD1. CDR3 size: 19 residues. Germline-derived CDR1 and CDR2 are GTSNPN and SVGIG (reference sequence). With V trimmed by 0 bases and J by 8 bases, 18 bases remained unmatched. CDR3 sequence: CAWSVLRTGGLSAFEKLFF. DNA for the CDR3: TGTGCCTGGAGTGTACTAAGGACAGGGGGGCTTAGCGCGTTCGAAAAACTGTTTTTT.